This TCR beta chain appears in the sequencing data of a study of cytotoxic CD8 clonotypes in ibrutinib-treated CLL. Study details: Per sample, productive templates averaged 255,043 and productive rearrangements averaged approximately 100,000. General study findings and limits: Public clonotypes showed up rarely, and on treatment they shrank or held steady.

The CDR3 length is 13 residues. The germline V and J ends were trimmed by 3 bases and 9 bases, with 13 bases remaining between them. Germline V gives CDR1 SGHAT, CDR2 FQNNGV. Note on this clone: Its specificity is unknown.

Assay: immunoSEQ multiplex PCR; the TCRdb copy retains only in-frame clones and omits some. The sample contains roughly 170,000 clones, about 84% of which appear only once. This chain uses TRBV11-2 with TRBJ2-3; possibly TRBD1 or TRBD2 for D (5 bases each). This material consisted of PBMCs, taken after 24 months of ibrutinib treatment. The sequence derives from a human donor with chronic lymphocytic leukemia. The CDR3 reads CASSFPGTRTQYF. For the CDR3, the DNA is TGTGCCAGCAGCTTCCCTGGGACGAGGACGCAGTATTTT.